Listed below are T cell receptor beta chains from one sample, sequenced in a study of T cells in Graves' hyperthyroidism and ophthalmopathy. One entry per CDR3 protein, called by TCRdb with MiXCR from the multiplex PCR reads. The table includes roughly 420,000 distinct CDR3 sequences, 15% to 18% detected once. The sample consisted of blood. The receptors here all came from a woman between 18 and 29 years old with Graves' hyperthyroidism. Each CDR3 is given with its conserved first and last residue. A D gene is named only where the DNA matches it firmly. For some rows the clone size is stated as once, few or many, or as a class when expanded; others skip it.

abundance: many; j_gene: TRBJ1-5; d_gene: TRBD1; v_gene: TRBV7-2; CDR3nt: TGTGCCAGCACCCAGGGGGGCTCCGAGAGGGAGCCCCAGCATTTT; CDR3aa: CASTQGGSEREPQHF
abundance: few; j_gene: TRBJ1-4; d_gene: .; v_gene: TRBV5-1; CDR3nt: TGCGCCAGCAGCTTGGAAGCGGGAACGGCTAATGAAAAACTGTTTTTT; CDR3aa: CASSLEAGTANEKLFF
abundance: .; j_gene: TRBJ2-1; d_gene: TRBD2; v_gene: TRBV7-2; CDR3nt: TGTGCCAGCAGCCCGCCGGGACTAGCGGGAGGTCAAAGCTCCTACAATGAGCAGTTCTTC; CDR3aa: CASSPPGLAGGQSSYNEQFF
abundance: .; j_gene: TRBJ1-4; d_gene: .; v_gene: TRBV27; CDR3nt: TGTGCCAGCAGTTTCGTAGGGGCTCGGAGACTAACTAATGAAAAACTGTTTTTT; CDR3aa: CASSFVGARRLTNEKLFF
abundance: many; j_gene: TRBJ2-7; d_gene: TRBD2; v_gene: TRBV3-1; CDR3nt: TGTGCCAGCAGCCAATTTTTAGCGGGATTCATCTACGAGCAGTACTTC; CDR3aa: CASSQFLAGFIYEQYF
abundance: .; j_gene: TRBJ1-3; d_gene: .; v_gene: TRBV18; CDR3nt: TGTGCCAGCTCACGCCGACAGGCGACCCCTGGAAACACCATATATTTT; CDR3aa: CASSRRQATPGNTIYF
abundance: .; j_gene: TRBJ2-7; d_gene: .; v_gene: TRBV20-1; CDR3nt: TGCAGTGCCGAGTCACAGGCCTACGAGCAGTACTTC; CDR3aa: CSAESQAYEQYF
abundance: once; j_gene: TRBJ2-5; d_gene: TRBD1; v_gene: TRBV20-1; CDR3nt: TGCAGTGCTAGGAAATTGGGACAGGGAATTTTGGGAGAGACCCAGTACTTC; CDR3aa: CSARKLGQGILGETQYF
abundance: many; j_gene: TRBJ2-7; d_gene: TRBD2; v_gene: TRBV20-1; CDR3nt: TGCAGTGCTAGCTTACGGCTAGCGGGATTCAAGAGCTCCTACGAGCAGTACTTC; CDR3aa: CSASLRLAGFKSSYEQYF
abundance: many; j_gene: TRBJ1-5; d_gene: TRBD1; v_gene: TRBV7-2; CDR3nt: TGTGCCAGCAGCTTACAAGGACAGGGGAGTCAGCCCCAGCATTTT; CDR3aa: CASSLQGQGSQPQHF
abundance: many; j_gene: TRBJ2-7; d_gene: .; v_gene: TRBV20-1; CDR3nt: TGCAGTGCTAGAAATTTGACGGGAAACTACGAGCAGTACTTC; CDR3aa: CSARNLTGNYEQYF
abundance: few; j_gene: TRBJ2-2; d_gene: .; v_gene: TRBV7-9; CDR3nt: TGTGCCAGCAGCTCCGTGGAGGCCGGGGAGCTGTTTTTT; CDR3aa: CASSSVEAGELFF
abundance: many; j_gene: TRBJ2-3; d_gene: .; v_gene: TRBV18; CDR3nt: TGTGCCAGCAGCCCTCCGGGGGATACGCAGTATTTT; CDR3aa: CASSPPGDTQYF
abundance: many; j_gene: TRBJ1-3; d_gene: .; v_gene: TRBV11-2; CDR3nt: TGTGCCAGCAGCCAAATGGGACGTGAGCCTTCTGGAAACACCATATATTTT; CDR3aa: CASSQMGREPSGNTIYF
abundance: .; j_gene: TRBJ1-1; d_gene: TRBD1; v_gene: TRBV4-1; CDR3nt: TGCGCCAGCAGCCTGGGACAGGGAACGATCTTGGTTGAAGCTTTCTTT; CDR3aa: CASSLGQGTILVEAFF
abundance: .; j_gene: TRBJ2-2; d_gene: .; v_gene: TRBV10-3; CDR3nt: TGTGCCATCGCTCGGTCGAACACCGGGGAGCTGTTTTTT; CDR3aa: CAIARSNTGELFF
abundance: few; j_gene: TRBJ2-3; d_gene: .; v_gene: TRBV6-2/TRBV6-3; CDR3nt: TGTGCCAGCAGCACGGGGCGAGGGGAATATACGCAGTATTTT; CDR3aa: CASSTGRGEYTQYF
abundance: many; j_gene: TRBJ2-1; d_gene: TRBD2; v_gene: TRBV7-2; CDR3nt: TGTGCCAGCAGCTTAGTGGGCGGGGGGAGCTCCTACAATGAGCAGTTCTTC; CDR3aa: CASSLVGGGSSYNEQFF
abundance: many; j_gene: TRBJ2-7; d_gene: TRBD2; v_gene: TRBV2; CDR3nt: TGTGCCAGCAGTGCCCCGCTAGCGGGGAGCTACGAGCAGTACTTC; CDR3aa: CASSAPLAGSYEQYF
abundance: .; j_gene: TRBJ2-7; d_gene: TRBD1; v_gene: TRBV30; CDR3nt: TGTGCCTGGAGTTACGGGACAGGGCACTACGAGCAGTACTTC; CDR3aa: CAWSYGTGHYEQYF
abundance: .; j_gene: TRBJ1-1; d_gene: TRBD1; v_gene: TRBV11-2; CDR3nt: TGTGCCAGCAGCACCTGGACAGGGAGGGTGAACACTGAAGCTTTCTTT; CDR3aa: CASSTWTGRVNTEAFF
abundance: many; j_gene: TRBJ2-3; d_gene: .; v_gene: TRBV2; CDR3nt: TGTGCCAGCGATCGGGAACTGAATATCGGAGATACGCAGTATTTT; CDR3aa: CASDRELNIGDTQYF
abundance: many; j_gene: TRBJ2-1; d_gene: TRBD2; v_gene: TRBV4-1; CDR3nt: TGCGCCAGCAGCCAAGGAGGGCTAGCGGTCAATGAGCAGTTCTTC; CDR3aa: CASSQGGLAVNEQFF
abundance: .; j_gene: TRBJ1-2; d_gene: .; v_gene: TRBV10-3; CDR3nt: TGTGCCATCAAATTCATGGGCCAGGGCGCGGAGGGCTACACCTTC; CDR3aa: CAIKFMGQGAEGYTF
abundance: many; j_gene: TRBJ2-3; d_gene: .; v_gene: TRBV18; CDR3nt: TGTGCCAGCTCACCTTGGACAGGCACAGATACGCAGTATTTT; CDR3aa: CASSPWTGTDTQYF
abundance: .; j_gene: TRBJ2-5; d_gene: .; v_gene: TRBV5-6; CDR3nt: TGTGCCAGCAGCTACGGGGTAGATCAAGAGACCCAGTACTTC; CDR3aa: CASSYGVDQETQYF
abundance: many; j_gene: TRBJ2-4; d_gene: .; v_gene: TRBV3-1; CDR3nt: TGTGCCAGCAGCCAAGGAGCTAGCCGGCTTGGGAACATTCAGTACTTC; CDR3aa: CASSQGASRLGNIQYF
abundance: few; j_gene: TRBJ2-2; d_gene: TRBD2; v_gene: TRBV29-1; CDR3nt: TGCAGCGTCCCCTTAGCGGGAGTCTCGGGGGAGCTGTTTTTT; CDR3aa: CSVPLAGVSGELFF
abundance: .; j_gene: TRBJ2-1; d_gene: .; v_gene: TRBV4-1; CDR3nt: TGCGCCAGCAGCATAATGGGACCGAACTACAATGAGCAGTTCTTC; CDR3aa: CASSIMGPNYNEQFF
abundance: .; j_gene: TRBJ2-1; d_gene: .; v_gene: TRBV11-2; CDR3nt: TGTGCCAGCAGCTCAATTGGACAGCGATACAATGAGCAGTTCTTC; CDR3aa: CASSSIGQRYNEQFF
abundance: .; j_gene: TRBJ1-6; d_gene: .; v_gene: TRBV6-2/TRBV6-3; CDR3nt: TGTGCCAGCAGTTACGTGTTCGGACATCAGGATTCACCCCTCCACTTT; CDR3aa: CASSYVFGHQDSPLHF
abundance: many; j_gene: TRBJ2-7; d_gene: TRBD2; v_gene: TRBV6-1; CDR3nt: TGTGCCAGCAGACCTACACTAGCGGGAGTTGGCGAGCAGTACTTC; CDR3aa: CASRPTLAGVGEQYF
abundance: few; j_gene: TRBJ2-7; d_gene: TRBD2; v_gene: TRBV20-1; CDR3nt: TGCAGTCTTTTAAGTGAGCGGGACTACGAGCAGTACTTC; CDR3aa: CSLLSERDYEQYF
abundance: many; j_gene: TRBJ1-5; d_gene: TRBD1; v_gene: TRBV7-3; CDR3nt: TGTGCCAGCAGCTTAAAAGGGGGCGGCAATCAGCCCCAGCATTTT; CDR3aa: CASSLKGGGNQPQHF
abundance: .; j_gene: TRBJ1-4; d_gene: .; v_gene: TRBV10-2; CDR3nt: TGCGCCAGCAGTTTTGATGCTAATGAAAAACTGTTTTTT; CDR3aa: CASSFDANEKLFF
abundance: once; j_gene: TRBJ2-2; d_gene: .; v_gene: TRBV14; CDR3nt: TGTGCCAGCAGCTTTAATAATCTGGGCACCGGGGAGCTGTTTTTT; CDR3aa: CASSFNNLGTGELFF
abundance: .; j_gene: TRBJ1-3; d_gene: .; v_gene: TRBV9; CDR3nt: TGTGCCAGCAGCGTAGACCCTGGAGGGGCGGGTCAAGGGCTTTCGAGAAACACCATATATTTT; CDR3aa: CASSVDPGGAGQGLSRNTIYF
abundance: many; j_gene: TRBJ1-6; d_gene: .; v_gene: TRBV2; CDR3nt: TGTGCCAGCAGTCCGGACAGAGCCCCCTCACCCCTCCACTTT; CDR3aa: CASSPDRAPSPLHF
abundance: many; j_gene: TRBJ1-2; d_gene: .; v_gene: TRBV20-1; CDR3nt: TGCAGTGCTAGAGTACTGGGGACCTATGGCTACACCTTC; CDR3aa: CSARVLGTYGYTF
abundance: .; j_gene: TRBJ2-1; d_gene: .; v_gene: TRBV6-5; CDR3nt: TGTGCCAGCAGTTACTCTAAGAGGGTAGAATACAATGAGCAGTTCTTC; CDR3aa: CASSYSKRVEYNEQFF
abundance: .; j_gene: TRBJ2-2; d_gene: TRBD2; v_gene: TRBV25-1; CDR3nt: TGTGCCAGCAGTATAGCGGGGGCGAACACCGGGGAGCTGTTTTTT; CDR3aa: CASSIAGANTGELFF
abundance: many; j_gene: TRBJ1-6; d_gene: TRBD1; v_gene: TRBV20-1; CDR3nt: TGCAGTGCACACCGACAGGGCCTGGGAGACCATTCACCCCTCCACTTT; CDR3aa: CSAHRQGLGDHSPLHF
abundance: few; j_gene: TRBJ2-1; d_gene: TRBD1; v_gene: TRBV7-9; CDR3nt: TGTGCCAGCAGCTCCCGACAGGGCCTTCCCTCCTACAATGAGCAGTTCTTC; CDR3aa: CASSSRQGLPSYNEQFF